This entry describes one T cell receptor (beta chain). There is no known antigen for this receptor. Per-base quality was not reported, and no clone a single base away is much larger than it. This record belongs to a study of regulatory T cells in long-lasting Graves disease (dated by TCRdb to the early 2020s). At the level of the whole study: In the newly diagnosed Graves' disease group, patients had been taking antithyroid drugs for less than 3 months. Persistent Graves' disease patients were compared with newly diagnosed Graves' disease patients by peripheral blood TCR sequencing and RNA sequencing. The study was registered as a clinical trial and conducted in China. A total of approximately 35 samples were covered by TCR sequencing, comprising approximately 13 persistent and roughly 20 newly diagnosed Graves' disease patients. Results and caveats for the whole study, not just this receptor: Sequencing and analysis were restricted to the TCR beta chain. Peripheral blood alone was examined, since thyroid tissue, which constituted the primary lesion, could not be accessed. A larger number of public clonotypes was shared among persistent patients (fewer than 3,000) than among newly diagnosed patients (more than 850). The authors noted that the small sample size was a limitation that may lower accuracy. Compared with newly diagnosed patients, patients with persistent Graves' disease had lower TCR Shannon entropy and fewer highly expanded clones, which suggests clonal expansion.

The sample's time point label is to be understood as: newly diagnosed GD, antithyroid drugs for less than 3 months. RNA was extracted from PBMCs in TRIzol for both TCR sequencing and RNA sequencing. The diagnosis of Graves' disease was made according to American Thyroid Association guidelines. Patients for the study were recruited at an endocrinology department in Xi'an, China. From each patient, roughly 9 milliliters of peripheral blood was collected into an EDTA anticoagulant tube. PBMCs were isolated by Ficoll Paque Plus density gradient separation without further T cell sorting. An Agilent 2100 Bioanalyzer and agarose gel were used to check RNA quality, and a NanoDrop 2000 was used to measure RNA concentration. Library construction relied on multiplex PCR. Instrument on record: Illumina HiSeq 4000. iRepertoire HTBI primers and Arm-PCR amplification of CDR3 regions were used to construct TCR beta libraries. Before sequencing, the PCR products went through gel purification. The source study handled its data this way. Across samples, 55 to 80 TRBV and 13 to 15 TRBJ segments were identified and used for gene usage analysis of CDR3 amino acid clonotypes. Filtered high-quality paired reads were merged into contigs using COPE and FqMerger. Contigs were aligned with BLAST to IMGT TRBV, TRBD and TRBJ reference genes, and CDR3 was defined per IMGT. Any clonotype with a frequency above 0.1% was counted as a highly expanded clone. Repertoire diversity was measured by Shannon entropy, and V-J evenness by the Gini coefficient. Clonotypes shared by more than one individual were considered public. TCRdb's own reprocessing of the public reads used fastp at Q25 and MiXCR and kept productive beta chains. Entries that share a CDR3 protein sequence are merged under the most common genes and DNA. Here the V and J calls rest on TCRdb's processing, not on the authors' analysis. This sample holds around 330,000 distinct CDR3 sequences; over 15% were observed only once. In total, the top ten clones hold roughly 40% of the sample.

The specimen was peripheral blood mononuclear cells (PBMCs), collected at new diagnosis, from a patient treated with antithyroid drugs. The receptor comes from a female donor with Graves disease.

The base sequence is TGCAGTGCTACGAATCTTGGGGTTCCACCCCACTTT. Translated, this is CSATNLGVPPHF. The chain links TRBV20-1 with TRBJ1-6; the D gene is not confidently resolved. As encoded in the germline V gene (reference sequence), CDR1 is DFQATT while CDR2 is SNEGSKA. The junction shows trimming of 4 bases on V and 18 bases on J, plus 19 bases between the germline ends. The CDR3 starts with the cysteine, ends with the phenylalanine, and has 12 residues. The read is trimmed to its CDR3 DNA, 36 bases read in frame from base 1.